This T cell receptor beta chain derives from a study of technical replicates of blood from a few donors. Sequenced by immunoSEQ multiplex PCR; TCRdb stores in-frame clones only, minus some. The sample gives roughly 80,000 clones, about 94% of which show up once; 0.35% to 0.45% is in the top ten. Sequenced: T cells isolated from PBMCs. The TCR sequence derives from a human donor in good health.

The CDR3 protein is CASSLGDRLSYEQYF. The CDR3 DNA sequence: TGTGCCAGCAGCCTCGGGGACAGACTCTCCTACGAGCAGTACTTC. The rearrangement joins TRBV6-1 to TRBJ2-7; 7 nucleotides align to TRBD1. Germline loops: CDR1 MNHNS, CDR2 SASEGT. CDR3 length: 15 amino acids. V trimming: 6 bases; J trimming: 0 bases; junction bases outside the gene matches: 8.